These 26 T cell receptor beta chains were all obtained from the same sample, sequenced in a study of T-cell reconstitution after alpha-beta-depleted transplantation in children. For TCRbeta, the library was prepared with unique molecular identifiers. One entry per CDR3 protein results from TCRdb running MiXCR on the PCR reads. The sample consists of hundreds of thousands of distinct CDR3 sequences, 15% to 20% of them appearing once. The sample in question was PBMCs, mostly from graft donor cells, obtained 360 days after TCRalphabeta/CD19-depleted stem cell transplant. These receptors were collected from a boy in the first two years of life who had a stem cell transplant for Wiskott-Aldrich syndrome, so the T cells may come from the graft donor.

The chain recombines TRBV27 with TRBJ2-1; D is perhaps TRBD1 or TRBD2 (5 bases each). Germline V CDR1 and CDR2: MNHEY, SMNVEV (reference sequence). CDR3 length equals 17 residues. V was shortened by 4 bases and J by 0 bases, with 16 bases between the two germline ends. CDR3 bases: TGTGCCAGCAGTTCCCTCGGGGCCGCTAGCTCCTACAATGAGCAGTTCTTC. This encodes CASSSLGAASSYNEQFF.

This clonotype turned up a few times. The chain carries TRBV5-1 and TRBJ2-5; the D gene is possibly TRBD1 (8 bases). This CDR3 is built from 17 residues. Germline CDR1 reads SGHRS; CDR2 reads YFSETQ. V lost 1 base and J lost 5, with 21 bases in between. The DNA for the CDR3 is TGCGCCAGCAGCTTGCCCAGGGACAGGACTAGGGGTGAGACCCAGTACTTC. Translation gives CASSLPRDRTRGETQYF.

This clonotype was seen a few times. This chain uses TRBV2 with TRBJ2-1; 8 positions agree with TRBD2. The V segment lost 6 bases and the J segment 6 bases; nucleotides outside the gene matches: 7. Germline loops: CDR1 SNHLY, CDR2 FYNNEI. The CDR3 runs to 14 residues. CDR3 amino acids: CASRLAVSTNEQFF. The CDR3, as DNA: TGTGCCAGCAGACTAGCGGTGTCAACCAATGAGCAGTTCTTC.

This clonotype came up a few times. This chain uses TRBV14 with TRBJ1-6; the D gene is possibly TRBD1 (5 bases). The CDR3 contains 15 residues. Looked up from germline, CDR1 is SGHDN and CDR2 is FVKESK. Trimming shortened V by 5 bases and J by 6 bases, and 14 bases separated the two germline ends. This CDR3 is CASSFHQGSNSPLHF. In DNA, the CDR3 is TGTGCCAGCAGCTTCCATCAGGGCAGTAATTCACCCCTCCACTTT.

This clonotype came up a few times. V usage is TRBV10-1 and J usage is TRBJ2-5; TRBD2 matches at 9 bases. Germline assignment: CDR1 WNHNN and CDR2 SYGVQD (reference sequence). CDR3 length: 17 residues. The trim removed 0 bases at V and 2 bases at J, leaving 7 bases unmatched. The CDR3 DNA reads TGCGCCAGCAGTGAGTCGAGGCTAGCGGGGCAACAAGAGACCCAGTACTTC. This gives the protein CASSESRLAGQQETQYF.

The chain employs TRBV12-3 or TRBV12-4 and TRBJ2-1; TRBD2 matches at 7 bases. This CDR3 comprises 16 residues. V trimming: 5 bases; J trimming: 0 bases; junction bases outside the gene matches: 7. The CDR3 DNA follows: TGTGCCAGCAGTGCGGGAGAATGGAGCTCCTACAATGAGCAGTTCTTC. Protein product: CASSAGEWSSYNEQFF.

This clonotype was recorded a few times. This rearrangement joins TRBV5-4 to TRBJ2-7; D not resolved. Trimming took 4 bases from V and 5 from J, leaving 19 bases between them. The CDR3 has 15 amino acids. Germline CDR1 SGHNT, CDR2 YYREEE (reference sequence). The CDR3 coding sequence is TGTGCCAGCAGCGGTTATCTGGCAGGCCAGGACGAGCAGTACTTC. Residues: CASSGYLAGQDEQYF.

The rearrangement uses TRBV29-1 and TRBJ2-2; no firm D call. Germline values: CDR1 SQVTM, CDR2 ANQGSEA. CDR3 size: 12 residues. V was clipped by 6 bases and J by 2 bases, with 7 bases between them. The chain's CDR3 is CSVTLNTGELFF. In DNA form, the CDR3 reads TGCAGCGTGACTCTCAACACCGGGGAGCTGTTTTTT.

J is TRBJ2-7 and V is TRBV7-2; 9 nucleotides match TRBD2. The CDR3 has 16 residues. V gave up 1 base and J gave up 4 bases; unmatched junction bases: 8. CDR1 is SGHTA and CDR2 is FQGNSA in the germline V gene. The CDR3: CASSLGSGRQEYEQYF. The CDR3 DNA reads as TGTGCCAGCAGCTTAGGGAGCGGGAGGCAGGAGTACGAGCAGTACTTC.

This clonotype was seen more than once but under ten times. The chain joins TRBV5-1 to TRBJ2-1; 9 bases align to TRBD1. V lost 1 base to trimming and J lost 4 bases; unmatched junction nucleotides: 12. The CDR3 runs 18 residues. Germline loops: CDR1 SGHRS, CDR2 YFSETQ. DNA for the CDR3: TGCGCCAGCAGCTTGCCTCAACAGGGGGCGAAGAGGTACAATGAGCAGTTCTTC. This codes for CASSLPQQGAKRYNEQFF.

This clonotype has only a few counts. V is TRBV2 and J is TRBJ2-5; D is possibly TRBD1 or TRBD2 (7 bases each). Germline V lookup: CDR1 SNHLY, CDR2 FYNNEI. The CDR3 extends over 15 amino acids. Trimming left V 6 bases short and J 7 bases short, with 21 bases between. The CDR3 spells CASRFFRGGTWTQYF. CDR3 in DNA: TGTGCCAGCAGATTCTTCAGGGGGGGTACGTGGACCCAGTACTTC.

This chain links TRBV15 with TRBJ2-3; 8 bases are a match to TRBD2. CDR1 is LNHNV and CDR2 is YYDKDF in the germline V gene (reference sequence). V trimming: 10 bases; J trimming: 2 bases; junction bases outside the gene matches: 5. The CDR3 is made up of 13 amino acids. The CDR3 sequence is CAIKRGPTDTQYF. In DNA form, the CDR3 reads TGTGCCATCAAGCGGGGGCCCACAGATACGCAGTATTTT.

The rearrangement links TRBV13 to TRBJ2-7, with TRBD1 matching 9 bases. The CDR3 has 17 amino acids. The germline CDR1 and CDR2 sequences are PRHDT and FYEKMQ (reference sequence). V lost 4 bases and J lost 3; bases outside the gene matches: 13. The CDR3 DNA follows: TGTGCCAGCAGCTCTTACTTCGACAGGGGGATTTACTACGAGCAGTACTTC. Encoded protein: CASSSYFDRGIYYEQYF. The full variable domain, rest sourced from reference TRBV13 and TRBJ2-7, is AAGVIQSPRHLIKEKRETATLKCYPIPRHDTVYWYQQGPGQDPQFLISFYEKMQSDKGSIPDRFSAQQFSDYHSELNMSSLELGDSALYFCASSSYFDRGIYYEQYFGPGTRLTVT.

This clonotype showed up just a few times. The CDR3 reads CSAYGAPNYGYTF. The CDR3 DNA reads as TGCAGTGCTTATGGGGCACCCAACTATGGCTACACCTTC. The chain links TRBV20-1 to TRBJ1-2, with D possibly being TRBD1 (5 bases). The CDR3 sequence is 13 residues long. Trimming shortened V by 5 bases and J by 2 bases, and 12 bases separated the two germline ends. Per the germline V gene, CDR1 is DFQATT and CDR2 is SNEGSKA (reference sequence).

In this sample, this clonotype turned up a few times. CDR3: CASSLYETGANVLTF. The CDR3 DNA is TGCGCCAGCAGCTTGTACGAAACTGGGGCCAACGTCCTGACTTTC. The gene calls are TRBV5-1 and TRBJ2-6; D is undetermined. CDR3 length: 15 residues. Trimming took 1 base from V and 2 from J, leaving 7 bases between them. Germline assignment: CDR1 SGHRS and CDR2 YFSETQ.

This clonotype was detected a few times. The J gene is TRBJ2-2, the V gene TRBV4-3; 7 bases are a match to TRBD1. The V and J ends lost 1 base and 6 bases, in that order; junction bases with no gene match: 2. Germline CDR1 LGHNA, CDR2 YSLEER. This CDR3 spans 14 amino acids. The DNA for the CDR3 is TGCGCCAGCAGCCAAGCTACAGGGGCCGGGGAGCTGTTTTTT. This encodes CASSQATGAGELFF.

In this sample, this clonotype turned up a few times. The CDR3: CASSLLGAGNTIYF. The DNA of the CDR3 is TGCGCCAGCAGCTTGCTTGGGGCTGGAAACACCATATATTTT. This rearrangement joins TRBV5-1 to TRBJ1-3; D unresolved. Germline lookup yields CDR1 SGHRS and CDR2 YFSETQ. The CDR3 contains 14 residues. The V end was cut by 1 base, the J end by 2 bases, with 7 bases between.

This clonotype was counted a few times. The rearrangement links TRBV7-8 to TRBJ2-1, with TRBD2 identical over 10 bases. Germline V gene data show CDR1 as SGHVS and CDR2 as FQNEAQ. The CDR3 loop spans 18 amino acids. Trimming took 1 base from V and 5 from J; bases not matched to a gene: 11. The CDR3 reads CASSLGMLAGANHNEQFF. The CDR3 nucleotides read TGTGCCAGCAGCTTAGGTATGCTAGCGGGAGCAAATCACAATGAGCAGTTCTTC.

Turning to this clonotype: Likely a read error: the CDR3 ends without its conserved phenylalanine or tryptophan. V and J are TRBV14 and TRBJ2-2; D not certain. Germline V gene data show CDR1 as SGHDN and CDR2 as FVKESK. V shed 4 bases and J shed 3 bases, with 9 bases lying between them. There are 14 residues in the CDR3. Written as DNA, the CDR3 is TGTGCCAGCAGCCCCGCGTGGCACACCGGGGAGCTGTTTTTA. This codes for CASSPAWHTGELFL.

This clonotype was observed a few times. The chain recombines TRBV5-1 with TRBJ2-7, with TRBD2 identical over 7 bases. CDR1 and CDR2 (germline): SGHRS, YFSETQ. The length of the CDR3 is 15 residues. The V gene end was trimmed by 4 bases and the J gene end by 2 bases; junction bases not matched to a gene: 9. CDR3 coding DNA: TGCGCCAGCAGCGGAGGGCGGGGGACCACCTACGAGCAGTACTTC. It specifies CASSGGRGTTYEQYF.

In its sample, this clonotype was seen a few times. The rearrangement uses TRBV12-3 or TRBV12-4 and TRBJ2-7; TRBD1 agrees at 7 bases. V shed 6 bases and J 1 base; nucleotides not matched to a gene: 9. The CDR3 runs to 15 residues. The CDR3 spells CASRPRGLGSYEQYF. The CDR3 DNA reads as TGTGCCAGCAGGCCTAGGGGGCTGGGATCCTACGAGCAGTACTTC.

CDR3 protein: CASSYTASQGSTSYEQYF. The CDR3 nucleotides are TGTGCCAGCAGTTACACCGCCTCCCAGGGGTCTACTTCCTACGAGCAGTACTTC. This chain connects TRBV6-5 to TRBJ2-7; a weak D match, TRBD1 (6 bases). V lost 2 bases and J 1 base, leaving 21 bases between the germline ends. CDR3 length: 18 residues. CDR1 MNHEY and CDR2 SVGAGI come from the germline V gene.

V is TRBV5-1 and J is TRBJ2-1; D is tentatively TRBD1 or TRBD2 (5 bases each). CDR1 is SGHRS, CDR2 YFSETQ, per germline. Trimming pared 0 bases from V and 7 bases from J, leaving 14 bases between. The CDR3 contains 15 residues. CDR3 nucleotides: TGCGCCAGCAGCTTGGAGTCTAGGTGGGGGAATGAGCAGTTCTTC. It encodes CASSLESRWGNEQFF. The entire variable domain, with the rest obtained from reference TRBV5-1 and TRBJ2-1, is as follows: KAGVTQTPRYLIKTRGQQVTLSCSPISGHRSVSWYQQTPGQGLQFLFEYFSETQRNKGNFPGRFSGRQFSNSRSEMNVSTLELGDSALYLCASSLESRWGNEQFFGPGTRLTVL.

The rearrangement joins TRBV7-8 to TRBJ2-7, with TRBD2 identical over 12 bases. From germline, CDR1 is SGHVS and CDR2 FQNEAQ. V shed 2 bases and J 0 bases; nucleotides not matched to a gene: 8. The CDR3 length is 18 residues. In nucleotides, the CDR3 is TGTGCCAGCAGCTTATCCCAAACTAGCGGGGGGTTCTCCTACGAGCAGTACTTC. This encodes CASSLSQTSGGFSYEQYF.

In its sample, this clonotype was seen a few times. The chain combines TRBV12-3 or TRBV12-4 with TRBJ1-6; D might be TRBD1 (6 bases). This CDR3 is built from 14 residues. V was cut by 5 bases and J by 4 bases, with 9 bases left in between. The CDR3 protein is CASSGGHYNSPLHF. CDR3 sequence (DNA): TGTGCCAGCAGTGGGGGACATTATAATTCACCCCTCCACTTT.

The chain combines TRBV7-9 with TRBJ1-6; tentatively, D is TRBD1 (5 bases). V was cut by 3 bases and J by 6 bases, with 12 bases left in between. The CDR3 is 15 residues long. Germline V CDR1 and CDR2: SEHNR, FQNEAQ (reference sequence). CDR3 DNA sequence: TGTGCCAGCAGCTTTCAGGGTGTCGTTAATTCACCCCTCCACTTT. Protein: CASSFQGVVNSPLHF.